This T cell receptor beta chain was observed in a study of cytomegalovirus exposure and HLA in healthy donors. This clone was seen once. Its matching antigen is unknown. General observations from the study: In vitro assays verified that three CMV-associated chains recognized CMV antigens specifically. Analysis performed later showed TCR beta chains linked to HLA being more clonally expanded than equally common others. Reports indicated that the classifier achieved high specificity and sensitivity in diagnosing cytomegalovirus status.

The CDR3 covers 15 residues. Per the germline V gene, CDR1 is MGHRA and CDR2 is YSYEKL. Trimming pared 0 bases from V and 2 bases from J, leaving 10 bases between. PCR employed 60 Vbeta and 13 Jbeta primers. Authors' processing steps: Counted up in a later analysis, unique TCR beta chains came to some 80 million, with around 10 million shared. Only in-frame clones appear in the TCRdb table, and some are missing; sequencing was by immunoSEQ multiplex PCR. Clonal size and the V and J genes are those of that table, whereas D and trimming came from the DNA. The sample records around 140,000 clones, 65% to 80% being singletons.

This clonotype originated in a male donor in good health and CMV-seropositive. Sequences were obtained from PBMCs. The chain joins TRBV4-1 to TRBJ1-2; D gene uncertain. The CDR3 region is CASSQDEWENYGYTF. CDR3 DNA sequence: TGCGCCAGCAGCCAAGATGAATGGGAGAACTATGGCTACACCTTC.